Each of the 25 T cell receptor beta chains below was sequenced from the same sample in a study of cytomegalovirus exposure and HLA in healthy donors. Use of 60 Vbeta and 13 Jbeta primers characterized the PCR. Profiled with immunoSEQ multiplex PCR; TCRdb holds only in-frame clones, not every one. The sample carries 100,000 to 150,000 clones, 81% recorded once. What was sequenced was PBMCs. Every receptor here comes from a woman aged 40 to 50 in good health and CMV-seropositive.

The genes are TRBV7-9 and TRBJ2-1; 12 bases are a match to TRBD2. Trimming cost V 4 bases and J 4 bases; bases outside gene matches: 2. This CDR3 contains 15 residues. Germline loops: CDR1 SEHNR, CDR2 FQNEAQ (reference sequence). CDR3 sequence: CASSSGLAGYNEQFF. CDR3 bases: TGTGCCAGCAGCTCCGGACTAGCGGGGTACAATGAGCAGTTCTTC.

The chain joins TRBV25-1 to TRBJ2-3; no firm D call. V dropped 7 bases and J dropped 0 bases, with 11 bases sitting between them. This CDR3 spans 14 amino acids. Germline V CDR1 and CDR2: MGHDK, SYGVNS. CDR3 sequence (DNA): TGTGCCAGCAAACGTCAAACTAGCACAGATACGCAGTATTTT. It codes for CASKRQTSTDTQYF.

The genes are TRBV5-4 and TRBJ2-1; tentatively, D is TRBD2 (6 bases). The CDR3 totals 15 residues. V lost 4 bases and J lost 8, with 19 bases in between. In germline, CDR1 is SGHNT, CDR2 YYREEE (reference sequence). The DNA of the CDR3 is TGTGCCAGCAGCACCTTTGGAGGGCCGGCTCATGAGCAGTTCTTC. Protein sequence: CASSTFGGPAHEQFF.

The chain has TRBV4-1 and TRBJ2-5; D possibly corresponds to TRBD1 (6 bases). The CDR3 covers 14 residues. The ends were cut back, 6 bases at V and 5 bases at J, with 16 bases in the middle. CDR1 is MGHRA and CDR2 is YSYEKL in the germline V gene. Here the CDR3 DNA reads TGCGCCAGCAGGGGGGCAGGGGTCAGGGAGACCCAGTACTTC. It codes for CASRGAGVRETQYF.

The rearrangement joins TRBV30 to TRBJ1-4; a possible D gene is TRBD1 (5 bases). Trimming left V 1 base short and J 6 bases short, with 12 bases between. The CDR3 loop spans 14 amino acids. The germline V gene encodes CDR1 GTSNPN and CDR2 SVGIG (reference sequence). CDR3 nucleotides: TGTGCCTGGAGTGGTACTCAGGGTTATGAAAAACTGTTTTTT. Its protein product is CAWSGTQGYEKLFF.

The rearrangement joins TRBV6-5 to TRBJ2-1; 10 nucleotides line up with TRBD2. V shed 7 bases and J 7 bases; nucleotides not matched to a gene: 4. The CDR3 sequence is 13 residues long. Looked up from germline, CDR1 is MNHEY and CDR2 is SVGAGI. The CDR3: CASTSGSGNEQFF. In nucleotides, the CDR3 is TGTGCCAGCACTAGCGGGAGTGGAAATGAGCAGTTCTTC.

The rearrangement links TRBV27 to TRBJ2-7; D perhaps matches TRBD2 (5 bases). Germline V gene lookup returns CDR1 MNHEY and CDR2 SMNVEV (reference sequence). V was clipped by 5 bases and J by 5 bases, with 13 bases between them. The CDR3 has 13 residues. CDR3 protein: CASSPGRGNEQYF. The CDR3 DNA follows: TGTGCCAGCAGTCCCGGGCGAGGGAACGAGCAGTACTTC.

CDR3 sequence reads: CASSPGTGTREQYF. In DNA form, the CDR3 reads TGTGCCAGCAGTCCGGGGACAGGGACTAGGGAGCAGTACTTC. The genes are TRBV6-1 and TRBJ2-7, with D possibly being TRBD1 (9 bases). CDR1 is MNHNS, CDR2 SASEGT, per germline. Trimming removed 5 bases at V and 7 bases at J, with 18 bases between. The CDR3 consists of 14 residues.

Here the CDR3 reads CASSPPTSGPYEQYF. CDR3 bases: TGTGCCAGCAGCCCCCCGACTAGCGGACCCTACGAGCAGTACTTC. The chain couples TRBV28 to TRBJ2-7; 9 bases line up with TRBD2. The CDR3 consists of 15 residues. V lost 6 bases and J lost 2; bases outside the gene matches: 8. Germline values: CDR1 MDHEN, CDR2 SYDVKM. The whole variable domain, remainder taken from reference TRBV28 and TRBJ2-7, is DVKVTQSSRYLVKRTGEKVFLECVQDMDHENMFWYRQDPGLGLRLIYFSYDVKMKEKGDIPEGYSVSREKKERFSLILESASTNQTSMYLCASSPPTSGPYEQYFGPGTRLTVT.

The chain recombines TRBV11-3 with TRBJ2-1, with D possibly matching TRBD1 (5 bases). This CDR3 spans 14 amino acids. CDR1 is SGHNT and CDR2 is YENEEA in the germline V gene. V lost 1 base and J lost 6, with 10 bases in between. The CDR3 sequence is CASSLGQLGNEQFF. CDR3 nucleotides: TGTGCCAGCAGCTTAGGACAGTTAGGCAATGAGCAGTTCTTC.

The chain is built from TRBV5-1 and TRBJ2-1, with no clear D. There are 15 residues in the CDR3. V was shortened by 6 bases and J by 5 bases, with 18 bases between the two germline ends. Germline CDR1 is SGHRS and CDR2 is YFSETQ. CDR3 amino acids: CASTHTSNSHNEQFF. The CDR3 DNA follows: TGCGCCAGCACGCATACCTCCAATAGCCACAATGAGCAGTTCTTC. The full variable domain, completed using reference TRBV5-1 and TRBJ2-1, is KAGVTQTPRYLIKTRGQQVTLSCSPISGHRSVSWYQQTPGQGLQFLFEYFSETQRNKGNFPGRFSGRQFSNSRSEMNVSTLELGDSALYLCASTHTSNSHNEQFFGPGTRLTVL.

The table lists this clone with many counts. This chain connects TRBV5-4 to TRBJ2-3, with D perhaps TRBD1 (5 bases). Between the trimmed V and J ends, which lost 1 base and 0 bases, there was a span of 6 bases. The CDR3 is 14 residues long. Per germline, CDR1 SGHNT and CDR2 YYREEE (reference sequence). This CDR3 reads CASSLQGSTDTQYF. In DNA form, the CDR3 reads TGTGCCAGCAGCTTGCAGGGAAGCACAGATACGCAGTATTTT.

The chain couples TRBV10-3 to TRBJ2-5; D is possibly TRBD1 (6 bases). The CDR3 extends over 14 amino acids. CDR1 and CDR2 (germline): ENHRY, SYGVKD. Trimming removed 6 bases at V and 5 bases at J, with 16 bases between. The CDR3 DNA reads TGTGCCATCAGGGATGGACAGTCCTGGGAGACCCAGTACTTC. This translates into CAIRDGQSWETQYF.

The rearrangement uses TRBV5-1 and TRBJ1-1; D perhaps matches TRBD1 (5 bases). V shed 4 bases and J shed 7 bases, with 14 bases lying between them. Germline V gene lookup returns CDR1 SGHRS and CDR2 YFSETQ. The CDR3 spans 13 residues. CDR3 region: CASSPLPQGEAFF. CDR3 nucleotide sequence: TGCGCCAGCAGCCCCCTCCCCCAGGGTGAAGCTTTCTTT. Full variable domain (outside the CDR3, taken from reference TRBV5-1 and TRBJ1-1): KAGVTQTPRYLIKTRGQQVTLSCSPISGHRSVSWYQQTPGQGLQFLFEYFSETQRNKGNFPGRFSGRQFSNSRSEMNVSTLELGDSALYLCASSPLPQGEAFFGQGTRLTVV.

V gene TRBV18 combines with J gene TRBJ1-2; D unresolved. CDR3 length equals 14 residues. With 0 bases removed from V and 5 bases from J, the gap between germline ends came to 10 bases. Per germline, CDR1 KGHSH and CDR2 LQKENI. The CDR3 protein is CASSPPGSNYGYTF. In nucleotides, the CDR3 is TGTGCCAGCTCACCACCCGGTTCGAATTATGGCTACACCTTC.

The chain uses TRBV2 and TRBJ1-1; D perhaps matches TRBD1 (5 bases). Per germline, CDR1 SNHLY and CDR2 FYNNEI. The CDR3 spans 14 residues. V gave up 7 bases and J gave up 0 bases, with 12 bases separating them. CDR3 coding DNA: TGTGCCAGCATATATGGGGCACTGAACACTGAAGCTTTCTTT. Amino acid sequence: CASIYGALNTEAFF.

V is TRBV29-1 and J is TRBJ2-3; D might be TRBD1 (5 bases). Germline V lookup: CDR1 SQVTM, CDR2 ANQGSEA. The germline V and J ends were trimmed by 7 bases and 3 bases, with 17 bases remaining between them. This CDR3 spans 14 amino acids. The CDR3 reads CSADPGQSTDTQYF. The CDR3 DNA reads as TGCAGCGCAGACCCAGGGCAGTCGACAGATACGCAGTATTTT.

V is TRBV7-8 and J is TRBJ2-7, with D perhaps matching TRBD2 (5 bases). Germline V lookup: CDR1 SGHVS, CDR2 FQNEAQ. The CDR3 runs 15 residues. Between the trimmed V and J ends, which lost 1 base and 1 base, there was a span of 11 bases. This chain's CDR3 is CASSLGTGLSYEQYF. CDR3 DNA sequence: TGTGCCAGCAGCTTAGGGACTGGCCTTTCCTACGAGCAGTACTTC.

Details on this clone: The junction does not match germline at one end; this may be a read error. CDR3: CATSKDTFNYGYTF. CDR3 DNA sequence: TGTGCCACCAGTAAGGACACGTTTAACTATGGCTACACCTTC. The chain combines TRBV10-3 with TRBJ1-2; a possible D gene is TRBD1 (5 bases). The CDR3 length is 14 residues. The germline CDR1 and CDR2 sequences are ENHRY and SYGVKD.

The count of this clone is one. CDR3 amino acids: CASSLNRDSGVEQFF. CDR3 nucleotide sequence: TGCGCCAGCAGCTTAAACCGGGACAGTGGTGTTGAGCAGTTCTTC. The chain couples TRBV5-1 to TRBJ2-1, with TRBD1 matching over 7 bases. The CDR3 is made up of 15 amino acids. V lost 2 bases and J lost 9; bases outside the gene matches: 11. Germline V CDR1 and CDR2: SGHRS, YFSETQ.

A few counts support this clone. At one of its ends the junction is not consistent with the germline gene, which may arise from a read error. This chain uses TRBV7-9 with TRBJ2-7; D is unclear. The CDR3 runs to 12 residues. Germline CDR1 is SEHNR and CDR2 is FQNEAQ (reference sequence). The DNA for the CDR3 is TGTTCCAGCAGCCCCACTAATTACGAGCAGTACTTC. Translated: CSSSPTNYEQYF.

The chain carries TRBV6-5 and TRBJ2-1; 14 bases match TRBD2. The germline gives CDR1 MNHEY, CDR2 SVGAGI. The CDR3 is 13 amino acids. The ends lost 4 bases at V and 14 bases at J; junction bases unmatched: 4. Written as DNA, the CDR3 is TGTGCCAGCAGTTCGGGACTAGCGGGAGAAGAGTTCTTC. Translation gives CASSSGLAGEEFF.

CDR3 nucleotides: TGTGCCGTAGACAGCTATGGCTACACCTTC. Protein: CAVDSYGYTF. The genes are TRBV28 and TRBJ1-2, with TRBD1 as a possible D gene (5 bases). The CDR3 has 10 amino acids. The germline V gene encodes CDR1 MDHEN and CDR2 SYDVKM. Trimming shortened V by 11 bases and J by 4 bases, and 8 bases separated the two germline ends.

This chain joins TRBV7-9 and TRBJ1-6; D remains unclear. This CDR3 region has 14 residues. Germline loops: CDR1 SEHNR, CDR2 FQNEAQ (reference sequence). V lost 5 bases and J lost 10, with 15 bases in between. The CDR3 DNA is TGTGCCAGCAGCCCCCCCGGTTCTAGATCACCCCTCCACTTT. It is translated as CASSPPGSRSPLHF.

This sequence joins TRBV19 and TRBJ2-1; 11 nucleotides agree with TRBD2. CDR3 size: 17 residues. The germline gives CDR1 LNHDA, CDR2 SQIVND (reference sequence). V was pared by 3 bases and J by 5 bases, with 9 bases of the junction left unmatched. CDR3 nucleotide sequence: TGTGCCAGTAGTATGATAGCGGGAGGGCTTTACAACAATGAGCAGTTCTTC. It translates to CASSMIAGGLYNNEQFF.